This record covers a single TCR beta chain. Primers: 60 Vbeta forward and 13 Jbeta reverse. Sequencing used immunoSEQ multiplex PCR; TCRdb keeps in-frame clones, though not all of them. Of about 82,000 clones detected, around 77% appear once; the ten largest clones hold around 3.4%. The sample is drawn from a study of cytomegalovirus exposure and HLA in healthy donors. The CDR3 totals 13 residues. The V gene end was trimmed by 8 bases and the J gene end by 2 bases; junction bases not matched to a gene: 4. CDR1 is MDHEN, CDR2 SYDVKM, per germline. Sequencing input: PBMCs. The gene calls are TRBV28 and TRBJ1-2; 8 nucleotides line up with TRBD1. The TCR comes from a man aged 45-65 years in good health and CMV-seronegative. CDR3 loop: CASRTGINYGYTF. Here the CDR3 DNA reads TGTGCCAGCCGGACAGGGATAAACTATGGCTACACCTTC.